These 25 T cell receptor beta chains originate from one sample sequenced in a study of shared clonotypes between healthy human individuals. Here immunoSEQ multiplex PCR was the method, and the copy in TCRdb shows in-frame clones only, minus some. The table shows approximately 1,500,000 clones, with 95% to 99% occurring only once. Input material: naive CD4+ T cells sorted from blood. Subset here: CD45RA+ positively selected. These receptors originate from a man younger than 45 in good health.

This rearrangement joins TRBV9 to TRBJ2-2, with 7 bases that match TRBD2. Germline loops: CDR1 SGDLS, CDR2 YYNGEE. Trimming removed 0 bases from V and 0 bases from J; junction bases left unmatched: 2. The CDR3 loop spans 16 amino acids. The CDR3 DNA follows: TGTGCCAGCAGCGTAGTTACTAGCGCGAACACCGGGGAGCTGTTTTTT. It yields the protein CASSVVTSANTGELFF.

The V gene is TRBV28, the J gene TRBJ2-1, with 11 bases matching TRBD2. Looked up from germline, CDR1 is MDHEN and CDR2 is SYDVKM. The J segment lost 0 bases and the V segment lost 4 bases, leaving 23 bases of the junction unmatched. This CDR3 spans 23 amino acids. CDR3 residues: CASSSSGLAAYKGERDSYNEQFF. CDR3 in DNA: TGTGCCAGCAGTTCGTCGGGACTAGCGGCCTACAAAGGGGAAAGAGACTCCTACAATGAGCAGTTCTTC. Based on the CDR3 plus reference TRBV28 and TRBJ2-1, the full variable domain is DVKVTQSSRYLVKRTGEKVFLECVQDMDHENMFWYRQDPGLGLRLIYFSYDVKMKEKGDIPEGYSVSREKKERFSLILESASTNQTSMYLCASSSSGLAAYKGERDSYNEQFFGPGTRLTVL.

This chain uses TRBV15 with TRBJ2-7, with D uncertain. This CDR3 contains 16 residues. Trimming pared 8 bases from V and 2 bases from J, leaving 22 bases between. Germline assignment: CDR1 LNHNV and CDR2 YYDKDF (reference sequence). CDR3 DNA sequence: TGTGCCACCTCCCGTGGTCTGGCGGAGATTACCTACGAGCAGTACTTC. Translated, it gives CATSRGLAEITYEQYF.

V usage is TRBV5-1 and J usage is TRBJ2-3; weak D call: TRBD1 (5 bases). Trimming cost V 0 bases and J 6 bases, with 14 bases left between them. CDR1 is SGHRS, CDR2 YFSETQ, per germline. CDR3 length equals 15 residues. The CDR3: CASSLAPGISDTQYF. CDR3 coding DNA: TGCGCCAGCAGCTTGGCCCCAGGGATCAGTGATACGCAGTATTTT.

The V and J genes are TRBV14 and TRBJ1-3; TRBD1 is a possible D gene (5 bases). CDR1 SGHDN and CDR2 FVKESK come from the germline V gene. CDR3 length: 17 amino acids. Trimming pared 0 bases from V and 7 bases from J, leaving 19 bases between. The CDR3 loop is CASSQETSGRNLNTIYF. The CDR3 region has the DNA TGTGCCAGCAGCCAAGAAACGTCGGGACGGAACCTGAACACCATATATTTT.

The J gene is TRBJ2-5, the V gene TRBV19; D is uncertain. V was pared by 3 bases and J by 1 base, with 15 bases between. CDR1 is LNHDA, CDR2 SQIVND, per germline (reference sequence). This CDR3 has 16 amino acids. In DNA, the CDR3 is TGTGCCAGTAGTATCAGACGGCAGCCGCGCCAAGAGACCCAGTACTTC. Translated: CASSIRRQPRQETQYF.

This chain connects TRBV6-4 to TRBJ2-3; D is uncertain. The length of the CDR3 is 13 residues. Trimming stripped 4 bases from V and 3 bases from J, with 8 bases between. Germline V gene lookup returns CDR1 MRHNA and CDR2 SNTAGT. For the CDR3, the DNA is TGTGCCAGCAGTGTCAGTCAGACAGATACGCAGTATTTT. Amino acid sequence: CASSVSQTDTQYF.

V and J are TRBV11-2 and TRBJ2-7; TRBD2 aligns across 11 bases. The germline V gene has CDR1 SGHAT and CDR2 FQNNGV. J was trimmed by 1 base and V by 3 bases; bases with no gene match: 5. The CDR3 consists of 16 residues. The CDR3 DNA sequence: TGTGCCAGCAGCTTTCGACTAGCGGGACTGTCCTACGAGCAGTACTTC. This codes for CASSFRLAGLSYEQYF.

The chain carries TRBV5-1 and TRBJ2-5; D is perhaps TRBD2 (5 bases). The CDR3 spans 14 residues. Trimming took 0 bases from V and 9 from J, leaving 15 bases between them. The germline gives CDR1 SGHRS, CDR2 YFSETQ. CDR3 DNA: TGCGCCAGCAGCTTGGACGGCTCTTCGAGGGCCCAGTACTTC. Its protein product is CASSLDGSSRAQYF.

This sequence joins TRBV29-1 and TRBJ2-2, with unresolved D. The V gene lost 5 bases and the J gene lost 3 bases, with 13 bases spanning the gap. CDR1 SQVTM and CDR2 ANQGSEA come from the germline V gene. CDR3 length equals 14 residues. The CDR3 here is CSVFDRPYTGELFF. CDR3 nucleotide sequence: TGCAGCGTTTTTGATCGGCCGTACACCGGGGAGCTGTTTTTT.

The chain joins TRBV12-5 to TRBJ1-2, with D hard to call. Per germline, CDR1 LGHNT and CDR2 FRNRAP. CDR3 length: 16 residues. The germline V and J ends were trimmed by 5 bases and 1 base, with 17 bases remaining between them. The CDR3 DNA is TGTGCTAGTGGTAGTCCCCAAGGACGGCTTAACTATGGCTACACCTTC. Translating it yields CASGSPQGRLNYGYTF.

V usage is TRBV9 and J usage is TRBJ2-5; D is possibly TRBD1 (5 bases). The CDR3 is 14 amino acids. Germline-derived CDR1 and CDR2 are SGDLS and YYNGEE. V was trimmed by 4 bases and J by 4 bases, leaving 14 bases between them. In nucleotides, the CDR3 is TGTGCCAGCAGCCCATCAGGGATACGAGAGACCCAGTACTTC. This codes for CASSPSGIRETQYF.

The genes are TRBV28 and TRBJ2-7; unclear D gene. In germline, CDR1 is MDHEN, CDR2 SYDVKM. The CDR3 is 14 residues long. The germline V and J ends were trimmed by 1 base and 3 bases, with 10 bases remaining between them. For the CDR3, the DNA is TGTGCCAGCAGTTTATATACGGCCTACTACGAGCAGTACTTC. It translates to CASSLYTAYYEQYF. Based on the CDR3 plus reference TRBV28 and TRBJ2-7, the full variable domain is DVKVTQSSRYLVKRTGEKVFLECVQDMDHENMFWYRQDPGLGLRLIYFSYDVKMKEKGDIPEGYSVSREKKERFSLILESASTNQTSMYLCASSLYTAYYEQYFGPGTRLTVT.

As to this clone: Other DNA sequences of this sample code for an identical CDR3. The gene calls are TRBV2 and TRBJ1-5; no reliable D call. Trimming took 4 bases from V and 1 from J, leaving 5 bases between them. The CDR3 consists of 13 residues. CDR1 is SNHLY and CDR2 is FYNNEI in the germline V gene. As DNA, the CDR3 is TGTGCCAGCAGTGTGTACAGCAATCAGCCCCAGCATTTT. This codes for CASSVYSNQPQHF.

CDR3 loop: CASSPPLAGGPNEQYF. CDR3 in DNA: TGCGCCAGCAGCCCCCCTCTAGCGGGAGGGCCCAACGAGCAGTACTTC. The rearrangement joins TRBV5-1 to TRBJ2-7, with TRBD2 matching over 12 bases. This CDR3 contains 16 residues. The germline V gene has CDR1 SGHRS and CDR2 YFSETQ. J gave up 5 bases and V 4 bases, and 10 bases lay outside the gene matches.

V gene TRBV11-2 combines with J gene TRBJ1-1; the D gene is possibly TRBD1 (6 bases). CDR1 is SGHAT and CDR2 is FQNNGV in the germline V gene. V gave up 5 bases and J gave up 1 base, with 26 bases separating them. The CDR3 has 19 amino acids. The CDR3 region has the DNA TGTGCCAGCAGCCAAAAGCGGCTCTGGCAGGGGCAAGAGAACACTGAAGCTTTCTTT. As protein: CASSQKRLWQGQENTEAFF. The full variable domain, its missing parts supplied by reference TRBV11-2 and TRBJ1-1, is EAGVAQSPRYKIIEKRQSVAFWCNPISGHATLYWYQQILGQGPKLLIQFQNNGVVDDSQLPKDRFSAERLKGVDSTLKIQPAKLEDSAVYLCASSQKRLWQGQENTEAFFGQGTRLTVV.

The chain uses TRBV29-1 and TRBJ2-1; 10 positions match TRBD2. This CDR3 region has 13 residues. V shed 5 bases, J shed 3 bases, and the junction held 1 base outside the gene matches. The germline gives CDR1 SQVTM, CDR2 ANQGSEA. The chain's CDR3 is CSVTSGDYNEQFF. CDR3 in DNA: TGCAGCGTTACTAGCGGGGACTACAATGAGCAGTTCTTC.

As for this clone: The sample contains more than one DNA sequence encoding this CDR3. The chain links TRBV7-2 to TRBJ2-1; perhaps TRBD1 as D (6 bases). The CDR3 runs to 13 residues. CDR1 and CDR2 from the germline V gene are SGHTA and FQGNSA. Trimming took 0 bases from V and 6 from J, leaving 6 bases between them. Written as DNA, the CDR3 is TGTGCCAGCAGCTTAGCCAGGGGCAATGAGCAGTTCTTC. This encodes CASSLARGNEQFF.

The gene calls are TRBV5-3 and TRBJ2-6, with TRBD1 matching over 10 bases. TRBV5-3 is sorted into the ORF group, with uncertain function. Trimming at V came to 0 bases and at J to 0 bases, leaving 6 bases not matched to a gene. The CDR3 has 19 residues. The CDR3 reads CARSLEAGQGPSGANVLTF. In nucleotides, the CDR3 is TGTGCCAGAAGCTTGGAAGCGGGACAGGGGCCCTCTGGGGCCAACGTCCTGACTTTC.

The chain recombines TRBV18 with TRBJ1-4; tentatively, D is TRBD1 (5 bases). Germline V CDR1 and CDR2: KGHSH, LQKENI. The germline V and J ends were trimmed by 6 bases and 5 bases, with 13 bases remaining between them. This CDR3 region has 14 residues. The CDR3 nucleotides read TGTGCCAGCTCCCCGACGGGACGGAATGAAAAACTGTTTTTT. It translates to CASSPTGRNEKLFF.

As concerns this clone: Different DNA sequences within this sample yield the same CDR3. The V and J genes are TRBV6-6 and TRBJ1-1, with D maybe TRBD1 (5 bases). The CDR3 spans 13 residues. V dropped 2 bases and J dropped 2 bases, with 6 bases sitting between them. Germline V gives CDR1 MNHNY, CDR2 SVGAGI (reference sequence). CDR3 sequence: CASSYGQNTEAFF. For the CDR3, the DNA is TGTGCCAGCAGTTACGGACAAAACACTGAAGCTTTCTTT.

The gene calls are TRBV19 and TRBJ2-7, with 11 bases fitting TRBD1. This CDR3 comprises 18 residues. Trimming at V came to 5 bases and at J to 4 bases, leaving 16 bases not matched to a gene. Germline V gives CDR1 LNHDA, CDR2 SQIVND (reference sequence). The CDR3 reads CASSDEGYGGQGAYEQYF. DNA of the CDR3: TGTGCCAGTAGTGATGAAGGTTATGGCGGACAGGGGGCTTACGAGCAGTACTTC.

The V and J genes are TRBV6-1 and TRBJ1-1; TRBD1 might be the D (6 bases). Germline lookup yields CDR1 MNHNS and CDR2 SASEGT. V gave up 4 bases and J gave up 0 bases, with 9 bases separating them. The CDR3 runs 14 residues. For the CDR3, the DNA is TGTGCCAGCAGTGTTCAGGGGATGAACACTGAAGCTTTCTTT. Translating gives CASSVQGMNTEAFF.

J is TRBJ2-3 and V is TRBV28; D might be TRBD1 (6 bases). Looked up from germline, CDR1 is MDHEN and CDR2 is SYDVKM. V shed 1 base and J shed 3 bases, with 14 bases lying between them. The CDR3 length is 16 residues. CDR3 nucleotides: TGTGCCAGCAGTTTATTTAGGGGGAGTTTGACAGATACGCAGTATTTT. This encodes CASSLFRGSLTDTQYF.

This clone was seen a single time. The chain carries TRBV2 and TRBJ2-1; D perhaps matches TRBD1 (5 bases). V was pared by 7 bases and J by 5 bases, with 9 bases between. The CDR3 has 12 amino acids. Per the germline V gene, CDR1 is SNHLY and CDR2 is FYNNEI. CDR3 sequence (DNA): TGTGCCAGCATTAGACAGCACAATGAGCAGTTCTTC. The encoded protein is CASIRQHNEQFF.